These T cell receptor beta chains were read from a single sample in a study of blood T cell repertoires in COVID-19. Measured with immunoSEQ multiplex PCR; TCRdb has only the in-frame clones, and not every one. The table shows some 110,000 clones, with about 90% occurring only once. Sequencing input: peripheral blood. The source is a human donor in a cohort sampled during active COVID-19. Both conserved end residues are part of each CDR3.

v_gene	j_gene	CDR3aa
TRBV7-2	TRBJ2-5	CASSPRATGWQETQYF
TRBV11-1	TRBJ2-3	CASSSWTGGSRDTQYF
TRBV9	TRBJ2-1	CASSLRQTSSYNEQFF
TRBV7-6	TRBJ2-7	CASSLSTTPPYEQYF
TRBV19	TRBJ2-1	CASGGTSGYNEQFF
TRBV5-1	TRBJ2-7	CASSLAGGLSYEQYF
TRBV9	TRBJ2-3	CASSSHSGAGGYDTQYF
TRBV5-1	TRBJ2-7	CASSVGASVYEQYF
TRBV6-1	TRBJ2-3	CASSGRWGPHKNSTDTQYF
TRBV12-3/TRBV12-4	TRBJ1-4	CASSFSREKLFF
TRBV15	TRBJ2-2	CATSPLGSSGELFF
TRBV5-4	TRBJ1-1	CASRRDTQLNTEAFF